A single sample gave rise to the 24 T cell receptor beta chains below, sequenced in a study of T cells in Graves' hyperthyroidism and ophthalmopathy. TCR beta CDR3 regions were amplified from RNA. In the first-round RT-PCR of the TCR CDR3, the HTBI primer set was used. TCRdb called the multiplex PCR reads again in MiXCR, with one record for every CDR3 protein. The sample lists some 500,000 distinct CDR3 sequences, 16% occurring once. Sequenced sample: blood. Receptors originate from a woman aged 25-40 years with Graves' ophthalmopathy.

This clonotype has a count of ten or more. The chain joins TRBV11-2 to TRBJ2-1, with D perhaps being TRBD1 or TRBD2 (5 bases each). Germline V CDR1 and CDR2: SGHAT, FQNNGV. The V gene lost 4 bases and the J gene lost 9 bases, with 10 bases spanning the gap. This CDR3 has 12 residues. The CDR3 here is CASSWDVGEQFF. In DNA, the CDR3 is TGTGCCAGCAGCTGGGACGTTGGTGAGCAGTTCTTC.

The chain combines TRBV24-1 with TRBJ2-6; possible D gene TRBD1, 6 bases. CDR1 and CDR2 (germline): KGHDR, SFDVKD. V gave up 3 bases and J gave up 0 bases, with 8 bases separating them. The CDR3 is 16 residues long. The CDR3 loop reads CATSDATGSGANVLTF. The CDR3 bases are TGTGCCACCAGTGATGCGACAGGCTCTGGGGCCAACGTCCTGACTTTC.

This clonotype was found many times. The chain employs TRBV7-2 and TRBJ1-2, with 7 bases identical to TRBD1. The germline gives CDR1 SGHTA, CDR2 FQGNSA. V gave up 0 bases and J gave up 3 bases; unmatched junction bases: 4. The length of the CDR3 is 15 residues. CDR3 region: CASSLAGQPHYGYTF. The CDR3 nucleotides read TGTGCCAGCAGCTTAGCGGGACAGCCTCACTATGGCTACACCTTC.

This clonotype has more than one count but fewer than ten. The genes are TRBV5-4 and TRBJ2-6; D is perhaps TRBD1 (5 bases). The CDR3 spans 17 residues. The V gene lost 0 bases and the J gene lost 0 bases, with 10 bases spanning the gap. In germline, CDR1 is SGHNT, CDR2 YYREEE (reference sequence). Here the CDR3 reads CASSLETAFSGANVLTF. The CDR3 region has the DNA TGTGCCAGCAGCTTGGAGACAGCTTTCTCTGGGGCCAACGTCCTGACTTTC. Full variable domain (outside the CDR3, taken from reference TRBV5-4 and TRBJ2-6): ETGVTQSPTHLIKTRGQQVTLRCSSQSGHNTVSWYQQALGQGPQFIFQYYREEENGRGNFPPRFSGLQFPNYSSELNVNALELDDSALYLCASSLETAFSGANVLTFGAGSRLTVL.

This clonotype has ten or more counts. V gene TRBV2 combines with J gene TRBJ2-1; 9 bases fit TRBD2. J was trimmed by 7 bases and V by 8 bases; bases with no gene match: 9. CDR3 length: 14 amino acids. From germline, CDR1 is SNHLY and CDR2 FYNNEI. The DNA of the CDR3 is TGTGCCAGCGAGCAAGCGGGAGGACTAAATGAGCAGTTCTTC. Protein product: CASEQAGGLNEQFF.

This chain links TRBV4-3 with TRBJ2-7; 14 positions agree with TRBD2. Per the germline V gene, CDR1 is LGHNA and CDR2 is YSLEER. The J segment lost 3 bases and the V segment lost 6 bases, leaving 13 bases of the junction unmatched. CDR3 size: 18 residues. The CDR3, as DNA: TGCGCCAGCAGTCCGGGACTAGCGGGAGACTCTCTGGTCTACGAGCAGTACTTC. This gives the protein CASSPGLAGDSLVYEQYF.

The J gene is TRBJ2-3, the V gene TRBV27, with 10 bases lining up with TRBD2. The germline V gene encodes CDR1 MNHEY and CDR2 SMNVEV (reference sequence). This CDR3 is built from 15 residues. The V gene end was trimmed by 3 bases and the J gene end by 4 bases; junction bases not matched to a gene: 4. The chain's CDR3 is CASSLASGSADTQYF. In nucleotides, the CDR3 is TGTGCCAGCAGTTTGGCTAGCGGGAGCGCAGATACGCAGTATTTT.

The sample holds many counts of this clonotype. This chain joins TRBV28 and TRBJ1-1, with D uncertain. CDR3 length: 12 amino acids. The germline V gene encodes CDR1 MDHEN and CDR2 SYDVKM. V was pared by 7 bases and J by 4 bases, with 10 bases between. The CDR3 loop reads CASKVGSTEAFF. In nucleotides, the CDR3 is TGTGCCAGCAAGGTTGGGAGCACTGAAGCTTTCTTT.

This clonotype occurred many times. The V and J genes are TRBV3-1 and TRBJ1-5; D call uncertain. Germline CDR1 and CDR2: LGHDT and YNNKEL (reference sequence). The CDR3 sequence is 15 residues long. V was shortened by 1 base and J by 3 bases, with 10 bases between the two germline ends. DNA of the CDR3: TGTGCCAGCAGCCAAGCCAATACGTACAATCAGCCCCAGCATTTT. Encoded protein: CASSQANTYNQPQHF. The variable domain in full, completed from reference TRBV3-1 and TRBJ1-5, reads DTAVSQTPKYLVTQMGNDKSIKCEQNLGHDTMYWYKQDSKKFLKIMFSYNNKELIINETVPNRFSPKSPDKAHLNLHINSLELGDSAVYFCASSQANTYNQPQHFGDGTRLSIL.

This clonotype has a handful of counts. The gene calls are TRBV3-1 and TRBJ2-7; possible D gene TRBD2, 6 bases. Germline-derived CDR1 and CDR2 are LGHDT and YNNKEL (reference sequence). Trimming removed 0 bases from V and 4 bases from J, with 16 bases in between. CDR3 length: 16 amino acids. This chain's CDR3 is CASSQEEDSGFYEQYF. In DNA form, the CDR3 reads TGTGCCAGCAGCCAAGAGGAGGATAGCGGCTTTTACGAGCAGTACTTC.

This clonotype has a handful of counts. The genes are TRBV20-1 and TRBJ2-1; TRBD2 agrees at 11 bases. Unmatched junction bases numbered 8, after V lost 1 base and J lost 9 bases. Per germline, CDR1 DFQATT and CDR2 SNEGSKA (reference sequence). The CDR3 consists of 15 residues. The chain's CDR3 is CSARGVSGRAVEQFF. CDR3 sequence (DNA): TGCAGTGCTAGAGGCGTTAGCGGGAGGGCCGTTGAGCAGTTCTTC.

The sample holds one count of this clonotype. CDR3 residues: CASSEGTGYTDTQYF. The CDR3 region has the DNA TGTGCCAGTAGTGAAGGGACAGGCTACACAGATACGCAGTATTTT. V usage is TRBV19 and J usage is TRBJ2-3; TRBD1 aligns across 8 bases. Germline CDR1 LNHDA, CDR2 SQIVND (reference sequence). The CDR3 spans 15 residues. The J segment lost 2 bases and the V segment lost 5 bases, leaving 6 bases of the junction unmatched.

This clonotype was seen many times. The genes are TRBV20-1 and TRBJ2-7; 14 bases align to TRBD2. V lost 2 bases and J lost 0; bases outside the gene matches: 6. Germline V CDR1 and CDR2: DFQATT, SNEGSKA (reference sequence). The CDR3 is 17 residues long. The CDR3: CSARLLGTSGSSYEQYF. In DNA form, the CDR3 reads TGCAGTGCTAGACTTCTCGGGACTAGCGGGAGCTCCTACGAGCAGTACTTC.

The CDR3 protein is CATSRDEGSIDTQYF. As DNA, the CDR3 is TGTGCCACCAGCAGAGACGAGGGAAGTATAGATACGCAGTATTTT. The chain recombines TRBV15 with TRBJ2-3; a possible D gene is TRBD2 (5 bases). Trimming removed 0 bases from V and 5 bases from J, with 12 bases in between. This CDR3 has 15 amino acids. Per germline, CDR1 LNHNV and CDR2 YYDKDF (reference sequence).

The CDR3 DNA sequence: TGTGCCAGCAGTTTAAACCGACAAGCAAACATTCAGTACTTC. Translation gives CASSLNRQANIQYF. The V and J genes are TRBV28 and TRBJ2-4, with unresolved D. V was pared by 2 bases and J by 6 bases, with 11 bases between. The CDR3 has 14 amino acids. CDR1 is MDHEN and CDR2 is SYDVKM in the germline V gene.

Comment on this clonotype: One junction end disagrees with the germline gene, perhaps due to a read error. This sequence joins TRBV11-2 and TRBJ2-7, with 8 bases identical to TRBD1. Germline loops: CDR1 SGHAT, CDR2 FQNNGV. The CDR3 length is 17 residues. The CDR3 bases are TGCGCCAGCAGCCAAGAGACTTGGCCAGGGGGCACCTACGAGCAGTACTTC. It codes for CASSQETWPGGTYEQYF. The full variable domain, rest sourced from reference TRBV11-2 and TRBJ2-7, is EAGVAQSPRYKIIEKRQSVAFWCNPISGHATLYWYQQILGQGPKLLIQFQNNGVVDDSQLPKDRFSAERLKGVDSTLKIQPAKLEDSAVYLCASSQETWPGGTYEQYFGPGTRLTVT.

The CDR3 loop is CASSQDEGGRPEQYF. Here the CDR3 DNA reads TGCGCCAGCAGCCAAGACGAGGGAGGGCGTCCCGAGCAGTACTTC. The chain couples TRBV4-3 to TRBJ2-7; 7 nucleotides line up with TRBD2. This CDR3 is built from 15 residues. V shed 0 bases, J shed 6 bases, and the junction held 8 bases outside the gene matches. Germline V gives CDR1 LGHNA, CDR2 YSLEER.

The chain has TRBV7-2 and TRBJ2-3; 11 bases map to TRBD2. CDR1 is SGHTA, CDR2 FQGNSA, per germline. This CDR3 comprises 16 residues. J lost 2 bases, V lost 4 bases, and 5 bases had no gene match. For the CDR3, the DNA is TGTGCCAGCAGCTCGCTAGCGGGAGGATTCACAGATACGCAGTATTTT. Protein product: CASSSLAGGFTDTQYF.

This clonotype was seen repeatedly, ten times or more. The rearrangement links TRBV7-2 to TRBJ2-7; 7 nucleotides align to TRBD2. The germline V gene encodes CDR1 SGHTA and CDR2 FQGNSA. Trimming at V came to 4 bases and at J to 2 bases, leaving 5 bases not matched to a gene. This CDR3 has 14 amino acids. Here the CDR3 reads CASSSGLVAYEQYF. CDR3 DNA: TGTGCCAGCAGCTCTGGACTAGTGGCCTACGAGCAGTACTTC.

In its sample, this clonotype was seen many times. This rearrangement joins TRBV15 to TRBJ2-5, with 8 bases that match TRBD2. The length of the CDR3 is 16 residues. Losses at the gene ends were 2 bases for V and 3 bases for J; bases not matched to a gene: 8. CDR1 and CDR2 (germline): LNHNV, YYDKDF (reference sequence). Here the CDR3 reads CATSRRLGLAEETQYF. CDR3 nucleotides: TGTGCCACCAGCAGACGCCTCGGACTAGCCGAAGAGACCCAGTACTTC.

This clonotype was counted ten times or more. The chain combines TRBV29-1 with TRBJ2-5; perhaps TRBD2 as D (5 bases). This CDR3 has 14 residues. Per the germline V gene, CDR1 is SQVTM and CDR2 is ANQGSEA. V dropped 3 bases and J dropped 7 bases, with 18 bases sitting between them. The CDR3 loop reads CSVEGFIQGGTQYF. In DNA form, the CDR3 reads TGCAGCGTTGAGGGGTTTATCCAAGGAGGGACCCAGTACTTC.

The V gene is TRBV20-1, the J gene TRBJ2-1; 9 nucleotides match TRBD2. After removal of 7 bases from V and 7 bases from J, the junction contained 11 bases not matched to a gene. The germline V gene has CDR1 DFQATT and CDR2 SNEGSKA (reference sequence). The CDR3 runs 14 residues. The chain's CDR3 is CSGQMAGGGNEQFF. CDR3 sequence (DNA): TGCAGTGGGCAGATGGCGGGAGGGGGTAATGAGCAGTTCTTC.

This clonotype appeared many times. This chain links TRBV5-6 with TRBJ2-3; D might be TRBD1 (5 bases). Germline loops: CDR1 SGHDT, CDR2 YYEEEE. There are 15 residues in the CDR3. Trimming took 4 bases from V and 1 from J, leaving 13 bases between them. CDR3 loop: CASSKRQSRTDTQYF. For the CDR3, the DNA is TGTGCCAGCAGCAAACGACAGTCGCGCACAGATACGCAGTATTTT.

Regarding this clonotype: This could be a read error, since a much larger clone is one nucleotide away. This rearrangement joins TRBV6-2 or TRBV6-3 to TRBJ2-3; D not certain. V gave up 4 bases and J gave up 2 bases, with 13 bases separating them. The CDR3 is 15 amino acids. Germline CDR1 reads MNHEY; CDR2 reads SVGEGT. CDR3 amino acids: CASSFAFGPTDTQYF. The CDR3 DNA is TGTGCCAGCAGTTTTGCGTTCGGACCCACAGATACGCAGTATTTT.